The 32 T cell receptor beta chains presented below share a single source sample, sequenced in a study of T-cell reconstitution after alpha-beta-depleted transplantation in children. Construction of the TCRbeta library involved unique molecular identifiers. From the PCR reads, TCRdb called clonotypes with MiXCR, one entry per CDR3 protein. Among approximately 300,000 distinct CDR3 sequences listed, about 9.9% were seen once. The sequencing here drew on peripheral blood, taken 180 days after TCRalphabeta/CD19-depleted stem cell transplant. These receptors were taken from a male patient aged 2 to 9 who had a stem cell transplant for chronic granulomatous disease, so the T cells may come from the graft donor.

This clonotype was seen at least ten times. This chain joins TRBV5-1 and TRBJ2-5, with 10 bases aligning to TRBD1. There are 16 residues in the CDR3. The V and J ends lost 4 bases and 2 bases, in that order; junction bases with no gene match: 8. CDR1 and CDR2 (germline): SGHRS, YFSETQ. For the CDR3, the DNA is TGCGCCAGCAGCCCCACCGGGACAGGGGAGCAAGAGACCCAGTACTTC. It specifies CASSPTGTGEQETQYF.

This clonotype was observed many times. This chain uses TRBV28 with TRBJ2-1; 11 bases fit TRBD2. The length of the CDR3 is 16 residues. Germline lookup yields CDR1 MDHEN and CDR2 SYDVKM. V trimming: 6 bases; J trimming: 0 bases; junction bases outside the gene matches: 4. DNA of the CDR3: TGTGCCAGCAGCTGGGGACTAGCGGCCTCCTACAATGAGCAGTTCTTC. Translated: CASSWGLAASYNEQFF.

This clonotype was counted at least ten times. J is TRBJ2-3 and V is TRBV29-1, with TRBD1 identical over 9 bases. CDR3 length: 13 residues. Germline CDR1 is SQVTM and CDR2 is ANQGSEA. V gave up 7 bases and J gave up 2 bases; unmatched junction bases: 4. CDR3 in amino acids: CSAGQGHTDTQYF. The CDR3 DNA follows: TGCAGCGCCGGACAGGGGCACACAGATACGCAGTATTTT.

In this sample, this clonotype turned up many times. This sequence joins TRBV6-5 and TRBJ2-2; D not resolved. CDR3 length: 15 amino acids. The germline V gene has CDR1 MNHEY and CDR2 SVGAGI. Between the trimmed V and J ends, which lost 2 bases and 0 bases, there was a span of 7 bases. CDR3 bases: TGTGCCAGCAGTTACCGGGTTTCGAACACCGGGGAGCTGTTTTTT. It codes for CASSYRVSNTGELFF.

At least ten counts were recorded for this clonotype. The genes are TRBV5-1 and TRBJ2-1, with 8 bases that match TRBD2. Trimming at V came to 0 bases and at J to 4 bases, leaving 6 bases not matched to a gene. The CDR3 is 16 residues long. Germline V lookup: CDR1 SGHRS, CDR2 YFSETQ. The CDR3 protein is CASSLGVAGGYNEQFF. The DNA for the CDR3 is TGCGCCAGCAGCTTGGGTGTTGCGGGGGGATACAATGAGCAGTTCTTC.

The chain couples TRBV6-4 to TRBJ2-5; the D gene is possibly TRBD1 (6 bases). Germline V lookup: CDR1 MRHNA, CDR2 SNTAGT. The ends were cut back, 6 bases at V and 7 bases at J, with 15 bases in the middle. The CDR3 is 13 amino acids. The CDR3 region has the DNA TGTGCCAGCAGCCGGGACATCTGGGCGACCCAGTACTTC. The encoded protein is CASSRDIWATQYF.

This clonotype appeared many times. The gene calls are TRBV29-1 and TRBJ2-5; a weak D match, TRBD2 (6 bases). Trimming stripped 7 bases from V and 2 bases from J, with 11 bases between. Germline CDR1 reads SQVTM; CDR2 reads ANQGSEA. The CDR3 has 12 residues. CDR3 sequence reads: CSAEGGQETQYF. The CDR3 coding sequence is TGCAGCGCCGAAGGAGGGCAAGAGACCCAGTACTTC.

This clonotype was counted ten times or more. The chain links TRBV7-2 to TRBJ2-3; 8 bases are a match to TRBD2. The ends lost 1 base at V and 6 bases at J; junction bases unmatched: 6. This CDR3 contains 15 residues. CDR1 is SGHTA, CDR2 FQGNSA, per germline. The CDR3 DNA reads TGTGCCAGCAGCTTAGTGGCGGGGGGCGGGGATACGCAGTATTTT. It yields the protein CASSLVAGGGDTQYF.

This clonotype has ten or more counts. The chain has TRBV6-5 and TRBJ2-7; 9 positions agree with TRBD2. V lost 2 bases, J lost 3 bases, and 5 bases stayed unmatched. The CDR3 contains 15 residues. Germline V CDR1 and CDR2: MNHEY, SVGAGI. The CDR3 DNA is TGTGCCAGCAGTTACGCTCTAGCGGGGAACTACGAGCAGTACTTC. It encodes CASSYALAGNYEQYF.

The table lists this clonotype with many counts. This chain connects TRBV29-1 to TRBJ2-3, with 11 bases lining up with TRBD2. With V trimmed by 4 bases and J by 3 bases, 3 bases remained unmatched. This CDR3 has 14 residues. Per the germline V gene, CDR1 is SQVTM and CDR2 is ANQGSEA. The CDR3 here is CSVVGLAATDTQYF. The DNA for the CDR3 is TGCAGCGTTGTGGGACTAGCGGCTACAGATACGCAGTATTTT.

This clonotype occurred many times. The DNA of the CDR3 is TGTGCCAGCGGGGGAGACAGTTTTCAAGAGACCCAGTACTTC. Protein sequence: CASGGDSFQETQYF. The chain carries TRBV12-3 or TRBV12-4 and TRBJ2-5, with D perhaps being TRBD1 or TRBD2 (5 bases each). V dropped 8 bases and J dropped 2 bases, with 15 bases sitting between them. The CDR3 covers 14 residues.

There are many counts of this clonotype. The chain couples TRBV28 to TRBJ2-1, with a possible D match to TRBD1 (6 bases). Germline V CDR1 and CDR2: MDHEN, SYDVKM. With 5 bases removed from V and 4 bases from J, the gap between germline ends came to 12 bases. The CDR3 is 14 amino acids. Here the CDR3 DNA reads TGTGCCAGCAGTCCCCGGGACATGTACAATGAGCAGTTCTTC. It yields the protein CASSPRDMYNEQFF.

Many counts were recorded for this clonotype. CDR3 amino acids: CASSVRSDTQYF. The CDR3 DNA follows: TGTGCCAGCAGCGTCCGGTCAGATACGCAGTATTTT. This chain links TRBV9 with TRBJ2-3; D gene uncertain. The V gene's germline CDR1 is SGDLS and CDR2 YYNGEE. The CDR3 covers 12 residues. V lost 2 bases, J lost 4 bases, and 5 bases lay in between.

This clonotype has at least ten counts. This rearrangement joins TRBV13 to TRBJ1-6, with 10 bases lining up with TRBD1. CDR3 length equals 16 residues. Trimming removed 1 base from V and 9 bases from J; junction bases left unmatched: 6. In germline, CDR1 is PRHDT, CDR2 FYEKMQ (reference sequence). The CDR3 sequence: CASSLARTGGVSPLHF. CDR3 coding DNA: TGTGCCAGCAGCTTAGCTCGGACAGGGGGAGTTTCACCCCTCCACTTT.

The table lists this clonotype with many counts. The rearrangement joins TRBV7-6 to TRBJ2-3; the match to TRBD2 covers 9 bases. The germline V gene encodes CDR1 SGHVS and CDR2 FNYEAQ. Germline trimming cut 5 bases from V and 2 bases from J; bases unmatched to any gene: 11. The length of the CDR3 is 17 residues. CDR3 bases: TGTGCCAGCAGCCAGGAGGGGCTAGCGGGACTCACAGATACGCAGTATTTT. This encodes CASSQEGLAGLTDTQYF.

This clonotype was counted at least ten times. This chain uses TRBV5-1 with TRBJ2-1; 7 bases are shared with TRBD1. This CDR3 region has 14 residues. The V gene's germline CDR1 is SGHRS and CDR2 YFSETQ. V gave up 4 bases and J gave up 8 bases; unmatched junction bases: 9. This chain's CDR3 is CASSHLEGGDEQFF. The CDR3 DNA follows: TGCGCCAGCAGCCACCTAGAAGGGGGCGATGAGCAGTTCTTC.

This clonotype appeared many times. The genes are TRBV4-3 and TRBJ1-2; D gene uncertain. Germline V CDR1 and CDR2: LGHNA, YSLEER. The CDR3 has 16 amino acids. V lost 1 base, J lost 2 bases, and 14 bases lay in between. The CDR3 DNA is TGCGCCAGCAGCCAAGTTTCCGGGTCCCCAAACTATGGCTACACCTTC. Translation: CASSQVSGSPNYGYTF.

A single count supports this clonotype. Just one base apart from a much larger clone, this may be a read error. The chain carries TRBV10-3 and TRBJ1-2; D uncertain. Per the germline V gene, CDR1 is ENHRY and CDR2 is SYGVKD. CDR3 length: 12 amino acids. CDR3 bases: TGTGCCAACAGTGAGTTCGAGAGTGGCTACACCTTC. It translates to CANSEFESGYTF.

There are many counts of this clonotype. Here the CDR3 DNA reads TGCGCCAGCAGTCCCGGGACAGAAGAGACCCAGTACTTC. Protein product: CASSPGTEETQYF. This chain uses TRBV5-1 with TRBJ2-5, with TRBD1 identical over 7 bases. Per the germline V gene, CDR1 is SGHRS and CDR2 is YFSETQ. Trimming cost V 5 bases and J 3 bases; bases outside gene matches: 4. The CDR3 length is 13 residues.

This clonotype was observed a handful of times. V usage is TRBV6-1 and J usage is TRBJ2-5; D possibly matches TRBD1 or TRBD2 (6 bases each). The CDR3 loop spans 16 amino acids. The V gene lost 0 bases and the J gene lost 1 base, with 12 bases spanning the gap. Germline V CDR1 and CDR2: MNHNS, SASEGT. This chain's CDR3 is CASSEARGPGQETQYF. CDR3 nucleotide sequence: TGTGCCAGCAGTGAAGCCCGGGGGCCCGGCCAAGAGACCCAGTACTTC.

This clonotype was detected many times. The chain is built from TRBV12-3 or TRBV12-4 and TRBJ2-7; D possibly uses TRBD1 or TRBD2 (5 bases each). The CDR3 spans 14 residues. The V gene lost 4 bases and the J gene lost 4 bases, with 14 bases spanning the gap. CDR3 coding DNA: TGTGCCAGCAGTTACCGGGACGGTTATTACGAGCAGTACTTC. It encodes CASSYRDGYYEQYF.

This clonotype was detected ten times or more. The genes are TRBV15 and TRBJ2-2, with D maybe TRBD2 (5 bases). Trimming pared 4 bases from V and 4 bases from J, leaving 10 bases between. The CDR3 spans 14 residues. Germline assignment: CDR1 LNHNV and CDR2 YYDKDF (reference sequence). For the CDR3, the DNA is TGTGCCACCAGCAACCTCGGGGTCACCGGGGAGCTGTTTTTT. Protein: CATSNLGVTGELFF.

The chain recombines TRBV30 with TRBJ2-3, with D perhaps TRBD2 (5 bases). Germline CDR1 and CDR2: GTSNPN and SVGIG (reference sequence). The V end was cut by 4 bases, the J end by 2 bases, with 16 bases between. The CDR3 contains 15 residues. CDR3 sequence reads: CAWTLPRALTDTQYF. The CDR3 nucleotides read TGTGCCTGGACCTTACCGCGGGCCCTCACAGATACGCAGTATTTT.

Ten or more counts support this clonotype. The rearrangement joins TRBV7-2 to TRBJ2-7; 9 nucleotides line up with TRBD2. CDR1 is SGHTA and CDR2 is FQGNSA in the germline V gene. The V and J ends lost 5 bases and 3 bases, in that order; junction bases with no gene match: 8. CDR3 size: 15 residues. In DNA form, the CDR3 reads TGTGCCAGCAGCCCTGTAGCGGGAGACCACTACGAGCAGTACTTC. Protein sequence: CASSPVAGDHYEQYF.

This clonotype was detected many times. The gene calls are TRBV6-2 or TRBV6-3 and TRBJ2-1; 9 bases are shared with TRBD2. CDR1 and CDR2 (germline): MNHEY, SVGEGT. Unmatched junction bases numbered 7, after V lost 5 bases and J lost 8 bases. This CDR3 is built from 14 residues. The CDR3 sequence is CASSGPSGMDEQFF. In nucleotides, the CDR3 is TGTGCCAGCAGTGGGCCTAGCGGGATGGATGAGCAGTTCTTC.

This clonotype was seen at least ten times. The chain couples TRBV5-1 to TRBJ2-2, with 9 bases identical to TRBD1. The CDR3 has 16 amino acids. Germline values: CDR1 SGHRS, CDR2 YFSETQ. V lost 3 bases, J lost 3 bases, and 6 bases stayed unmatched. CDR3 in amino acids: CASSSGTGYDTGELFF. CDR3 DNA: TGCGCCAGCAGCTCCGGGACAGGGTACGACACCGGGGAGCTGTTTTTT.

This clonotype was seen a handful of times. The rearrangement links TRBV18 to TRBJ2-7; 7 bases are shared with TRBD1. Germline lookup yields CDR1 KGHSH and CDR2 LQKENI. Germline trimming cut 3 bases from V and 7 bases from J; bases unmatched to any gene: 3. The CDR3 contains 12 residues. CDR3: CASSPDREEQYF. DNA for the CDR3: TGTGCCAGCTCACCCGACAGGGAAGAGCAGTACTTC.

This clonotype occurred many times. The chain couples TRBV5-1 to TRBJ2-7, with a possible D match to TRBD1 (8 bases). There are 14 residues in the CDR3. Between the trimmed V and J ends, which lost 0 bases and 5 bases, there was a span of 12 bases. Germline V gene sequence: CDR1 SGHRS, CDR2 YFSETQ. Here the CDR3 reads CASSLGTGRDEQYF. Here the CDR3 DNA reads TGCGCCAGCAGCTTGGGGACAGGGAGGGACGAGCAGTACTTC.

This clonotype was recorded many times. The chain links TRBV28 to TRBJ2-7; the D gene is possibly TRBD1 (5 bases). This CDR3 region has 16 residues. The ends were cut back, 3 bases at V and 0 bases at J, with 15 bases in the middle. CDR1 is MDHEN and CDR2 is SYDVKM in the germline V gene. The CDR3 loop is CASSLARVLPSYEQYF. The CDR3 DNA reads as TGTGCCAGCAGTTTGGCCAGGGTTCTTCCCTCCTACGAGCAGTACTTC.

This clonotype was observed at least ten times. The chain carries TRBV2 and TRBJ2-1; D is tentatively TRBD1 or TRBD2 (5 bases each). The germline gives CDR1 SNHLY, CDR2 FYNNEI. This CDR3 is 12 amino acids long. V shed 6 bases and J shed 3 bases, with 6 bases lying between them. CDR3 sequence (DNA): TGTGCCAGCAGGGGGGACTACAATGAGCAGTTCTTC. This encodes CASRGDYNEQFF.

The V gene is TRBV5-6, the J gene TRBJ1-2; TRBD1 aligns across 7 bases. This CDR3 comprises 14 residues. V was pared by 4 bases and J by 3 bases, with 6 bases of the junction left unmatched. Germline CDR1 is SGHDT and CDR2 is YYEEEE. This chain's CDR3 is CASSPGQMDYGYTF. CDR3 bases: TGTGCCAGCAGCCCGGGACAGATGGACTATGGCTACACCTTC.

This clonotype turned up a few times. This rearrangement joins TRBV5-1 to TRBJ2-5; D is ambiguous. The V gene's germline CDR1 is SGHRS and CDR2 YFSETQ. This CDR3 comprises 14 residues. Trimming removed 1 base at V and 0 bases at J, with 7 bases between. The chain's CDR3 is CASSLTAYQETQYF. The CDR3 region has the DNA TGCGCCAGCAGCTTGACGGCGTACCAAGAGACCCAGTACTTC. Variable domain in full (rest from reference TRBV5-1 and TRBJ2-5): KAGVTQTPRYLIKTRGQQVTLSCSPISGHRSVSWYQQTPGQGLQFLFEYFSETQRNKGNFPGRFSGRQFSNSRSEMNVSTLELGDSALYLCASSLTAYQETQYFGPGTRLLVL.